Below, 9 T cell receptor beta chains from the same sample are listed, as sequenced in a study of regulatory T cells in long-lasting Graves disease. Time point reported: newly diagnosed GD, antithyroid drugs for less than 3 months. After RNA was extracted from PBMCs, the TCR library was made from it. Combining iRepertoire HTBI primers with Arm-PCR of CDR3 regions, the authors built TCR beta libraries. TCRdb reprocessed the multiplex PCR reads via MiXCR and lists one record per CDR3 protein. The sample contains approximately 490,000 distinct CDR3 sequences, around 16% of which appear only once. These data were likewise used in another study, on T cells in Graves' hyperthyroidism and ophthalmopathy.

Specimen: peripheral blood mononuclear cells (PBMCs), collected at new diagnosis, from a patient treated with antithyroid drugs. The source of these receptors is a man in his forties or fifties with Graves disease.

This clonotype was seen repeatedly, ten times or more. The CDR3 coding sequence is TGTGCCAGCAGTCCCTGGGGGAGGGAAGGACGGGAGACCCAGTACTTC. It codes for CASSPWGREGRETQYF. V and J are TRBV28 and TRBJ2-5, with 7 bases identical to TRBD2. This CDR3 has 16 residues. Unmatched junction bases numbered 14, after V lost 5 bases and J lost 5 bases. The germline CDR1 and CDR2 sequences are MDHEN and SYDVKM.

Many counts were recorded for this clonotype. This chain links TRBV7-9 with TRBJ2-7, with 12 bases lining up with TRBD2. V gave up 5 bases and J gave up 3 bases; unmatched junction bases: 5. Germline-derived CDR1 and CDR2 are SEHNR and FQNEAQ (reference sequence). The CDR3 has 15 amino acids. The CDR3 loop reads CASSPLTSGSYEQYF. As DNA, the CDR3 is TGTGCCAGCAGCCCTCTGACTAGCGGGAGCTACGAGCAGTACTTC.

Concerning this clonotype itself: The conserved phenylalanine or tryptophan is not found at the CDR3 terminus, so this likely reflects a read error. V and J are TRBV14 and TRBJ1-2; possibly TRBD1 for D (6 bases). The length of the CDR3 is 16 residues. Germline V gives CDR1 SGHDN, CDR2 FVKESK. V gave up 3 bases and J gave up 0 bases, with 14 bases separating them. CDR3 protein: CASSHLDSPPNYGYTI. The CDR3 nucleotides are TGTGCCAGCAGCCACTTGGACAGCCCTCCTAACTATGGCTACACCATC.

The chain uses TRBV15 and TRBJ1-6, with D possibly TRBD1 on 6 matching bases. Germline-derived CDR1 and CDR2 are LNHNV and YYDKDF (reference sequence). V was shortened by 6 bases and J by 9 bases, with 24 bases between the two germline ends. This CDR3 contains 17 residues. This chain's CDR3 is CATSTERGADVTSPLHF. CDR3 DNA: TGTGCCACCAGTACCGAGAGGGGGGCGGACGTAACTTCACCCCTCCACTTT.

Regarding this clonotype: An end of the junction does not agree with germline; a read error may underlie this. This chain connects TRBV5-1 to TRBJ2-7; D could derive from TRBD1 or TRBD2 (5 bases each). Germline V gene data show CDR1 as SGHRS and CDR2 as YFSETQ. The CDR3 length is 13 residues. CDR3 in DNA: TGCGCCAGCAGCTTGGGGGGGTTCTACGGGCAGTACTTC. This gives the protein CASSLGGFYGQYF.

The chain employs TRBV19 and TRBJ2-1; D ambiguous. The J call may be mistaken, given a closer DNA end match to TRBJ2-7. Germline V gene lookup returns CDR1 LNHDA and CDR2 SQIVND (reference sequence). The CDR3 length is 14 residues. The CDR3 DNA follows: TGTGCCAGTAGCCCCGACCCTCTGCAGTACGAGCAGTACTTC. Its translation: CASSPDPLQYEQYF.

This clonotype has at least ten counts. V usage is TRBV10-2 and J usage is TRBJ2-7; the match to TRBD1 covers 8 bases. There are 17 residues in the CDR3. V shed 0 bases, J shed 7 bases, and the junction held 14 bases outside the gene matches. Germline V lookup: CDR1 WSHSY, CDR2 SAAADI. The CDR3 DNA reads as TGCGCCAGCAGTGAGTCGGGACCCGGGGCAGGGGGCAAAGAGCAGTACTTC. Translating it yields CASSESGPGAGGKEQYF.

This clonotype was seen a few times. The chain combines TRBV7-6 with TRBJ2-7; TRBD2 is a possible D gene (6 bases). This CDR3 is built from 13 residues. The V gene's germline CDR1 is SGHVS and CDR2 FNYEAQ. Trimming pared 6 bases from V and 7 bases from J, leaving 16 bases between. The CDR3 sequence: CASSTGTWREQYF. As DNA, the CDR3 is TGTGCCAGCAGTACCGGGACTTGGAGAGAGCAGTACTTC.

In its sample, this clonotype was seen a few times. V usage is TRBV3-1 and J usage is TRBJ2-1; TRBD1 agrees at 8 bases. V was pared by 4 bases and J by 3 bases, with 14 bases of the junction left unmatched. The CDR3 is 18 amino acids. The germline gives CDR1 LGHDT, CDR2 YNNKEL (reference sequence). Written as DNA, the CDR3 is TGTGCCAGCAGCCGAAAGATCGACAGGGGCCGAGTCTACAATGAGCAGTTCTTC. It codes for CASSRKIDRGRVYNEQFF.